This TCR beta chain was recorded in a study of identical twins. TCRdb recomputed calls from the 5' RACE reads with MiXCR, one row per CDR3 protein. The table lists approximately 490,000 distinct CDR3 sequences, about a fifth of them singletons. A few counts support this clonotype. Its matching antigen is unknown. The V end lost 0 bases, the J end lost 9 bases, and 11 bases lay between the germline ends. The CDR3 covers 14 residues. Germline CDR1 reads LGHDT; CDR2 reads YNNKEL (reference sequence). Study results and caveats: Twin-shared out-of-frame alpha sequences showed excess low generation probability.

This sample was shared with a second study, whose subject was yellow fever vaccine responses in identical twins.

The sample comprised CD4+ T cells sorted from blood. This sequence was found in a woman between 18 and 29 years old in good health. J is TRBJ2-2 and V is TRBV3-1; D is ambiguous. The CDR3, as DNA: TGTGCCAGCAGCCAAGATCAAGGGTTGCGGGAGCTGTTTTTT. Translated: CASSQDQGLRELFF. Complete variable domain (other parts from reference TRBV3-1 and TRBJ2-2): DTAVSQTPKYLVTQMGNDKSIKCEQNLGHDTMYWYKQDSKKFLKIMFSYNNKELIINETVPNRFSPKSPDKAHLNLHINSLELGDSAVYFCASSQDQGLRELFFGEGSRLTVL.